A selection of T cell receptor beta chains follows, all from one sample in a study of blood T cell repertoires in COVID-19. Repertoires were generated with immunoSEQ multiplex PCR, while TCRdb's copy carries only in-frame clones and drops some. This table holds 300,000 to 400,000 clones, 90% found once. The source material was PBMCs or T cells enriched from blood (not recorded which). The origin of the receptors is a man aged 55 to 70 who had recovered from COVID-19. The CDR3 runs from the conserved cysteine through the conserved F or W. Fields, in order: clone size, CDR3 length, D gene, J gene, V gene, CDR3 DNA, CDR3 protein. The D gene is left open where the match is weak. Clone size is stated in some rows and not others, as once, few, many or a class when expanded.

clone_size: few
cdr3_length: 15
d_call: NA
j_call: TRBJ1-4
v_call: TRBV7-9
cdr3_nt: TGTGCCAGCAGCTTACCCGGGGAAACTAATGAAAAACTGTTTTTT
cdr3_aa: CASSLPGETNEKLFF

clone_size: NA
cdr3_length: 14
d_call: TRBD2
j_call: TRBJ2-1
v_call: TRBV4-2
cdr3_nt: TGTGCCAGCAGCCAGGGCATACTAGCGGATCAGCAGTTCTTC
cdr3_aa: CASSQGILADQQFF

clone_size: NA
cdr3_length: 17
d_call: TRBD2
j_call: TRBJ2-5
v_call: TRBV7-6
cdr3_nt: TGTGCCAGCAGCTTAGCGCTTTTCCGGGGGGGCGCCGAGACCCAGTACTTC
cdr3_aa: CASSLALFRGGAETQYF

clone_size: once
cdr3_length: 17
d_call: TRBD2
j_call: TRBJ2-1
v_call: TRBV7-2
cdr3_nt: TGTGCCAGCAGCTTAGTCAAGCGGGGGGGACTGTACAATGAGCAGTTCTTC
cdr3_aa: CASSLVKRGGLYNEQFF

clone_size: once
cdr3_length: 15
d_call: NA
j_call: TRBJ1-1
v_call: TRBV5-4
cdr3_nt: TGTGCCAGCAGCTTGGTGTTGGCCCAGAACACTGAAGCTTTCTTT
cdr3_aa: CASSLVLAQNTEAFF

clone_size: NA
cdr3_length: 17
d_call: TRBD2
j_call: TRBJ2-1
v_call: TRBV7-9
cdr3_nt: TGTGCCAGCAGCTCCCCCTTTGGTAGCGGGAGCAGCTATGAGCAGTTCTTC
cdr3_aa: CASSSPFGSGSSYEQFF

clone_size: once
cdr3_length: 18
d_call: TRBD2
j_call: TRBJ2-3
v_call: TRBV20-1
cdr3_nt: TGCAGTGCTAGTGCTAGCGGGGGGTCGGCTTTGAGCACAGATACGCAGTATTTT
cdr3_aa: CSASASGGSALSTDTQYF

clone_size: NA
cdr3_length: 15
d_call: NA
j_call: TRBJ2-3
v_call: TRBV7-9
cdr3_nt: TGTGCCAGCAGCTTCCAGAACAGGGGCACAGATACGCAGTATTTT
cdr3_aa: CASSFQNRGTDTQYF

clone_size: NA
cdr3_length: 16
d_call: NA
j_call: TRBJ2-7
v_call: TRBV18
cdr3_nt: TGTGCCAGCTCACCACCGGTACTAAGAAACTCCTACGAGCAGTACTTC
cdr3_aa: CASSPPVLRNSYEQYF

clone_size: NA
cdr3_length: 15
d_call: NA
j_call: TRBJ2-1
v_call: TRBV7-9
cdr3_nt: TGTGCCAGCAACCCAGCGGCGAGCTCCTACAATGAGCAGTTCTTC
cdr3_aa: CASNPAASSYNEQFF

clone_size: NA
cdr3_length: 16
d_call: TRBD2
j_call: TRBJ2-1
v_call: TRBV7-3
cdr3_nt: TGTGCCAGCAGCTCACGCGGACTAGCGAACTACAATGAGCAGTTCTTC
cdr3_aa: CASSSRGLANYNEQFF

clone_size: once
cdr3_length: 15
d_call: NA
j_call: TRBJ2-7
v_call: TRBV7-8
cdr3_nt: TGTGCCAGCAGCCCACTTCCTTTAAGCTCCTACGAGCAGTACTTC
cdr3_aa: CASSPLPLSSYEQYF

clone_size: NA
cdr3_length: 12
d_call: NA
j_call: TRBJ2-7
v_call: TRBV6-5
cdr3_nt: TGTGCCAGCCGGGGACTTAACTACGAGCAGTACTTC
cdr3_aa: CASRGLNYEQYF

clone_size: NA
cdr3_length: 15
d_call: TRBD1
j_call: TRBJ2-7
v_call: TRBV10-3
cdr3_nt: TGTGCCATCAGTGAACAACGGGACAGAATCTACGAGCAGTACTTC
cdr3_aa: CAISEQRDRIYEQYF

clone_size: NA
cdr3_length: 13
d_call: NA
j_call: TRBJ1-1
v_call: TRBV10-1
cdr3_nt: TGCGCCAGCAGTGAGTCGAGAGACACTGAAGCTTTCTTT
cdr3_aa: CASSESRDTEAFF

clone_size: NA
cdr3_length: 16
d_call: TRBD1
j_call: TRBJ2-2
v_call: TRBV10-1
cdr3_nt: TGCGCCAACCTACCGGGACAGAGCTCCGGGCCCGGGGAGCTGTTTTTT
cdr3_aa: CANLPGQSSGPGELFF

clone_size: NA
cdr3_length: 16
d_call: TRBD2
j_call: TRBJ2-3
v_call: TRBV5-6
cdr3_nt: TGTGCCAGCAGCTTGGTGGTTGGCGGGAGTACAGATACGCAGTATTTT
cdr3_aa: CASSLVVGGSTDTQYF

clone_size: once
cdr3_length: 17
d_call: TRBD1
j_call: TRBJ1-1
v_call: TRBV7-6
cdr3_nt: TGTGCCAGCAGCGCCACACAGGGGGCGAAGATTTCCACTGAAGCTTTCTTT
cdr3_aa: CASSATQGAKISTEAFF

clone_size: NA
cdr3_length: 17
d_call: TRBD1
j_call: TRBJ1-6
v_call: TRBV4-2
cdr3_nt: TGTGCCAGCAGCCAGGGACAGGGTGGATTAAATAATTCACCCCTCCACTTT
cdr3_aa: CASSQGQGGLNNSPLHF

clone_size: NA
cdr3_length: 12
d_call: NA
j_call: TRBJ2-5
v_call: TRBV7-2
cdr3_nt: TGTGCCAGCAGCCAATACCAAGAGACCCAGTACTTC
cdr3_aa: CASSQYQETQYF

clone_size: NA
cdr3_length: 12
d_call: TRBD2
j_call: TRBJ2-7
v_call: TRBV28
cdr3_nt: TGTGCCAGCTTTAGCGGGAGGTCCGAGCAGTACTTC
cdr3_aa: CASFSGRSEQYF

clone_size: NA
cdr3_length: 15
d_call: NA
j_call: TRBJ2-2
v_call: TRBV7-8
cdr3_nt: TGTGCCAGCAGCCATCTAGCGTCGAACACCGGGGAGCTGTTTTTT
cdr3_aa: CASSHLASNTGELFF

clone_size: NA
cdr3_length: 15
d_call: NA
j_call: TRBJ1-2
v_call: TRBV7-9
cdr3_nt: TGTGCCAGCAGCCCTGACAGGATGACTAACTATGGCTACACCTTC
cdr3_aa: CASSPDRMTNYGYTF

clone_size: NA
cdr3_length: 16
d_call: TRBD2
j_call: TRBJ2-7
v_call: TRBV27
cdr3_nt: TGTGCCAGCAGCAAAATTGGCGGGGGGAACTCCTACGAGCAGTACTTC
cdr3_aa: CASSKIGGGNSYEQYF

clone_size: NA
cdr3_length: 15
d_call: NA
j_call: TRBJ2-7
v_call: TRBV5-4
cdr3_nt: TGTGCCAGCAGCTTGGCCGAGGGGACAAACTACGAGCAGTACTTC
cdr3_aa: CASSLAEGTNYEQYF

clone_size: NA
cdr3_length: 14
d_call: NA
j_call: TRBJ1-1
v_call: TRBV5-1
cdr3_nt: TGCGCCAGCAGCCTGGCGGGGTGGAACACTGAAGCTTTCTTT
cdr3_aa: CASSLAGWNTEAFF

clone_size: NA
cdr3_length: 13
d_call: NA
j_call: TRBJ1-4
v_call: TRBV30
cdr3_nt: TGTGCCTGGAGTGACGGAACTAATGAAAAACTGTTTTTT
cdr3_aa: CAWSDGTNEKLFF

clone_size: few
cdr3_length: 15
d_call: TRBD1
j_call: TRBJ1-6
v_call: TRBV6-5
cdr3_nt: TGTGCCAGCAGTTACACAACCGGGACAGATTCACCCCTCCACTTT
cdr3_aa: CASSYTTGTDSPLHF

clone_size: NA
cdr3_length: 20
d_call: TRBD1
j_call: TRBJ2-1
v_call: TRBV9
cdr3_nt: TGTGCCAGCAGCCCTCAAACGGGACAGGGGTTGAAGAACTACCGGGGTGAGCAGTTCTTC
cdr3_aa: CASSPQTGQGLKNYRGEQFF

clone_size: NA
cdr3_length: 15
d_call: TRBD2
j_call: TRBJ2-5
v_call: TRBV19
cdr3_nt: TGTGCCAGTACTCGGACTAGCGGGAGTGGGGAGACCCAGTACTTC
cdr3_aa: CASTRTSGSGETQYF

clone_size: NA
cdr3_length: 15
d_call: TRBD2
j_call: TRBJ2-7
v_call: TRBV19
cdr3_nt: TGTGCCAGTAGTATGTCTAGCGGGAGGGCCTACGAGCAGTACTTC
cdr3_aa: CASSMSSGRAYEQYF

clone_size: NA
cdr3_length: 16
d_call: TRBD2
j_call: TRBJ2-7
v_call: TRBV18
cdr3_nt: TGTGCCAGCTCACCGTCGACTAGCGGGAGCTCCTACGAGCAGTACTTC
cdr3_aa: CASSPSTSGSSYEQYF

clone_size: NA
cdr3_length: 15
d_call: NA
j_call: TRBJ1-1
v_call: TRBV19
cdr3_nt: TGTGCCAGTATCCCTCGGGGGGCCGGGGACACTGAAGCTTTCTTT
cdr3_aa: CASIPRGAGDTEAFF

clone_size: NA
cdr3_length: 12
d_call: NA
j_call: TRBJ1-1
v_call: TRBV2
cdr3_nt: TGTGCCAGCAGGAACAGTATCACTGAAGCTTTCTTT
cdr3_aa: CASRNSITEAFF

clone_size: once
cdr3_length: 13
d_call: NA
j_call: TRBJ1-5
v_call: TRBV12-3/TRBV12-4
cdr3_nt: TGTGCCAGCAGTTCGGGGGGGAATCAGCCCCAGCATTTT
cdr3_aa: CASSSGGNQPQHF

clone_size: NA
cdr3_length: 17
d_call: TRBD1
j_call: TRBJ1-5
v_call: TRBV18
cdr3_nt: TGTGCCAGCTCACCGATCATGGCCGGACAGGGTAATCAGCCCCAGCATTTT
cdr3_aa: CASSPIMAGQGNQPQHF

clone_size: NA
cdr3_length: 13
d_call: NA
j_call: TRBJ1-2
v_call: TRBV18
cdr3_nt: TGTGCCAGCTCACGGGGCTTGTCGGATGGCTACACCTTC
cdr3_aa: CASSRGLSDGYTF

clone_size: NA
cdr3_length: 16
d_call: NA
j_call: TRBJ2-7
v_call: TRBV6-5
cdr3_nt: TGTGCCAGCAGTTCCCCCCGAACAGACACCGCCTACGAGCAGTACTTC
cdr3_aa: CASSSPRTDTAYEQYF

clone_size: once
cdr3_length: 14
d_call: TRBD2
j_call: TRBJ2-1
v_call: TRBV2
cdr3_nt: TGTGCCAGCAAAAGCGGGAGGCCGTCGGATGAGCAGTTCTTC
cdr3_aa: CASKSGRPSDEQFF

clone_size: once
cdr3_length: 12
d_call: NA
j_call: TRBJ1-1
v_call: TRBV19
cdr3_nt: TGTGCCAGTAGTTCAGTCTACACTGAAGCTTTCTTT
cdr3_aa: CASSSVYTEAFF

clone_size: NA
cdr3_length: 15
d_call: NA
j_call: TRBJ1-1
v_call: TRBV19
cdr3_nt: TGTGCCAGTAGTATCCCGACGTTAAGGGGCACTGAAGCTTTCTTT
cdr3_aa: CASSIPTLRGTEAFF

clone_size: NA
cdr3_length: 14
d_call: NA
j_call: TRBJ1-4
v_call: TRBV9
cdr3_nt: TGTGCCAGTAATTTCGACAGGAGGAATGAAAAACTGTTTTTT
cdr3_aa: CASNFDRRNEKLFF

clone_size: few
cdr3_length: 16
d_call: TRBD2
j_call: TRBJ2-7
v_call: TRBV6-6
cdr3_nt: TGTGCCAGCAGTTACTTATCGCGGGAGGGAACCTACGAGCAGTACTTC
cdr3_aa: CASSYLSREGTYEQYF

clone_size: NA
cdr3_length: 13
d_call: TRBD1
j_call: TRBJ2-1
v_call: TRBV20-1
cdr3_nt: TGCAGTGCTAGTGATCCTTACAGGGGCGCGAGGTTCTTC
cdr3_aa: CSASDPYRGARFF

clone_size: NA
cdr3_length: 20
d_call: NA
j_call: TRBJ1-2
v_call: TRBV5-1
cdr3_nt: TGCGCCAGCAGCTTGGATGGGCAGGACGGAGGCTGGTCCCCCTTGGGTGGCTACACCTTC
cdr3_aa: CASSLDGQDGGWSPLGGYTF

clone_size: NA
cdr3_length: 13
d_call: NA
j_call: TRBJ1-5
v_call: TRBV5-4
cdr3_nt: TGTGCCAGCAGCTTGGGGGAGAATCAGCCCCAGCATTTT
cdr3_aa: CASSLGENQPQHF

clone_size: NA
cdr3_length: 12
d_call: NA
j_call: TRBJ1-5
v_call: TRBV24-1
cdr3_nt: TGTGCCACCAGTGAGGGAGGGGTCCCCCAGCATTTT
cdr3_aa: CATSEGGVPQHF